The 11 T cell receptor beta chains below all came from one sample that was sequenced in a study of PD-1 blockade in classical Hodgkin lymphoma. All the patients suffered relapse after autologous stem cell transplantation, and brentuximab vedotin exposure differed. Sequencing was performed with immunoSEQ multiplex PCR; in TCRdb, only in-frame clones are kept and a portion is missing. The repertoire consists of over 70,000 clones, with approximately 91% occurring once and the leading ten covering around 20%. Sequenced material: peripheral blood mononuclear cells (PBMCs), taken at baseline. The source is a human donor with classical Hodgkin lymphoma.

V usage is TRBV2 and J usage is TRBJ1-1; D is uncertain. Germline V gene lookup returns CDR1 SNHLY and CDR2 FYNNEI. This CDR3 has 16 amino acids. V was cut by 1 base and J by 4 bases, with 16 bases left in between. The CDR3 loop is CASSEGAWSLGTEAFF. The CDR3 nucleotides are TGTGCCAGCAGTGAAGGGGCCTGGTCTTTGGGCACTGAAGCTTTCTTT.

The chain joins TRBV7-9 to TRBJ1-2; D is undetermined. V lost 10 bases to trimming and J lost 5 bases, with 8 bases between them. Germline-derived CDR1 and CDR2 are SEHNR and FQNEAQ (reference sequence). The CDR3 has 10 amino acids. The CDR3 here is CATNSYGYTF. The CDR3 DNA sequence: TGTGCCACAAATTCTTATGGCTACACCTTC.

The chain has TRBV30 and TRBJ2-1, with 9 bases matching TRBD2. J lost 7 bases, V lost 4 bases, and 11 bases had no gene match. This CDR3 contains 15 residues. Germline CDR1 reads GTSNPN; CDR2 reads SVGIG (reference sequence). The CDR3 reads CAWNAAGGRWNEQFF. DNA for the CDR3: TGTGCCTGGAATGCGGCGGGAGGGCGTTGGAATGAGCAGTTCTTC.

The genes are TRBV27 and TRBJ1-1, with 8 bases that match TRBD1. V lost 6 bases to trimming and J lost 5 bases; unmatched junction nucleotides: 14. This CDR3 is 16 amino acids long. The germline V gene has CDR1 MNHEY and CDR2 SMNVEV (reference sequence). DNA for the CDR3: TGTGCCAGCAGGCCCATAATCGACAGGGGTGGGACTGAAGCTTTCTTT. Its protein is CASRPIIDRGGTEAFF.

This sequence joins TRBV6-6 and TRBJ1-1; a weak D match, TRBD1 (5 bases). The CDR3 length is 15 residues. V lost 7 bases and J lost 1, with 16 bases in between. Germline V gene sequence: CDR1 MNHNY, CDR2 SVGAGI (reference sequence). The CDR3 sequence is CASTLGWGENTEAFF. The CDR3 nucleotides are TGTGCCAGCACTCTAGGGTGGGGCGAGAACACTGAAGCTTTCTTT.

V and J are TRBV30 and TRBJ1-1; 10 bases map to TRBD1. V gave up 0 bases and J gave up 11 bases; unmatched junction bases: 12. From germline, CDR1 is GTSNPN and CDR2 SVGIG (reference sequence). This CDR3 has 15 amino acids. CDR3 loop: CAWSVPGQGGLGAFF. The CDR3 coding sequence is TGTGCCTGGAGTGTACCAGGACAGGGGGGACTTGGCGCTTTCTTT.

The chain has TRBV4-1 and TRBJ2-1, with D possibly being TRBD2 (6 bases). This CDR3 has 15 amino acids. V lost 4 bases and J 6 bases, leaving 16 bases between the germline ends. Germline V gene data show CDR1 as MGHRA and CDR2 as YSYEKL. CDR3 sequence: CASSPRFISGNEQFF. CDR3 DNA: TGCGCCAGCAGCCCTAGATTCATTAGCGGCAATGAGCAGTTCTTC.

The rearrangement joins TRBV4-1 to TRBJ1-1; TRBD1 might be the D (6 bases). The CDR3 is 14 amino acids. Trimming pared 2 bases from V and 4 bases from J, leaving 11 bases between. CDR1 is MGHRA, CDR2 YSYEKL, per germline. The CDR3, as DNA: TGCGCCAGCAGCCAACGACAGGAGGGCACTGAAGCTTTCTTT. Translated: CASSQRQEGTEAFF.

The genes are TRBV6-5 and TRBJ1-2; D is possibly TRBD1 (5 bases). The CDR3 runs to 13 residues. With 2 bases removed from V and 5 bases from J, the gap between germline ends came to 9 bases. The germline V gene encodes CDR1 MNHEY and CDR2 SVGAGI. DNA of the CDR3: TGTGCCAGCAGTTACGGGGCCGGGTATGGCTACACCTTC. Amino acid sequence: CASSYGAGYGYTF.

The chain uses TRBV5-1 and TRBJ2-5, with D unresolved. The CDR3 length is 14 residues. Germline V gene lookup returns CDR1 SGHRS and CDR2 YFSETQ. V was pared by 0 bases and J by 5 bases, with 11 bases between. The CDR3 sequence is CASSLAQTRETQYF. The CDR3 DNA reads as TGCGCCAGCAGCTTGGCACAGACCAGGGAGACCCAGTACTTC.

V is TRBV10-3 and J is TRBJ2-5; 12 positions match TRBD2. This CDR3 is 18 amino acids long. Germline assignment: CDR1 ENHRY and CDR2 SYGVKD. With 2 bases clipped from V and 5 bases from J, the junction kept 12 bases outside the gene matches. The chain's CDR3 is CAISEGNLAGGPMETQYF. Written as DNA, the CDR3 is TGTGCCATCAGTGAGGGGAATCTAGCGGGAGGGCCGATGGAGACCCAGTACTTC.